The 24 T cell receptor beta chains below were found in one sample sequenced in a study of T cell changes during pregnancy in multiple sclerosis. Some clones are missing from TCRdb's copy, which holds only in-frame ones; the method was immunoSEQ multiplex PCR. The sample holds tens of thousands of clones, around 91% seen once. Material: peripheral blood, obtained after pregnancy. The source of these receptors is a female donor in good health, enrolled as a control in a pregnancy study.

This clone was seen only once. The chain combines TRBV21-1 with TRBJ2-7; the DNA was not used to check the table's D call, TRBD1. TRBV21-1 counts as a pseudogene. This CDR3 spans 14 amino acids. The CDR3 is CASSKRQGKGEQYF. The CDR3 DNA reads TGTGCCAGCAGCAAAAGACAGGGAAAGGGCGAGCAGTACTTC.

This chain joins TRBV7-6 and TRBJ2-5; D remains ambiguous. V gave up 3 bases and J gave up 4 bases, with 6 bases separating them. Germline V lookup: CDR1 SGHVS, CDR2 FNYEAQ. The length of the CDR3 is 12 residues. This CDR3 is CASSLSGETQYF. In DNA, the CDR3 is TGTGCCAGCAGCTTGAGTGGAGAGACCCAGTACTTC.

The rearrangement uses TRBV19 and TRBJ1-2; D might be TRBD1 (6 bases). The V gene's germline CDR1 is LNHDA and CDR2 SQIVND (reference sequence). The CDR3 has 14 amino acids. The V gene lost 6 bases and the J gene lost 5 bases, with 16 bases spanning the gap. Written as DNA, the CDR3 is TGTGCCAGTAGATTCGAACAGGGAGTTTATGGCTACACCTTC. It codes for CASRFEQGVYGYTF.

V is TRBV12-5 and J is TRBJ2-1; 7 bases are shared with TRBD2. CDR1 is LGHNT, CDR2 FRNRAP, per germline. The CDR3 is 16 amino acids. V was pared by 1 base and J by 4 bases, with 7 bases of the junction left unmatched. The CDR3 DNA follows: TGTGCTAGTGGTTTGGATACCGGGACTATATACAATGAGCAGTTCTTC. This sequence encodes CASGLDTGTIYNEQFF. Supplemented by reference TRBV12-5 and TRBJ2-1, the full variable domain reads DARVTQTPRHKVTEMGQEVTMRCQPILGHNTVFWYRQTMMQGLELLAYFRNRAPLDDSGMPKDRFSAEMPDATLATLKIQPSEPRDSAVYFCASGLDTGTIYNEQFFGPGTRLTVL.

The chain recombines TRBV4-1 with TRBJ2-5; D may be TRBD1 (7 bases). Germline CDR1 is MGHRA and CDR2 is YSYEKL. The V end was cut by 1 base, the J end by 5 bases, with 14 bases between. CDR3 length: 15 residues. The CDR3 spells CASSQGGAGGETQYF. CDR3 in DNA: TGCGCCAGCAGCCAAGGGGGGGCAGGGGGGGAGACCCAGTACTTC.

CDR3 nucleotide sequence: TGTGCTAGTGGTTTTGGTAGCCCAGGGGGGACCCAGTACTTC. It codes for CASGFGSPGGTQYF. The gene calls are TRBV12-5 and TRBJ2-5; 7 positions match TRBD1. Looked up from germline, CDR1 is LGHNT and CDR2 is FRNRAP. The CDR3 contains 14 residues. Trimming cost V 3 bases and J 7 bases; bases outside gene matches: 8. Variable domain in full (rest from reference TRBV12-5 and TRBJ2-5): DARVTQTPRHKVTEMGQEVTMRCQPILGHNTVFWYRQTMMQGLELLAYFRNRAPLDDSGMPKDRFSAEMPDATLATLKIQPSEPRDSAVYFCASGFGSPGGTQYFGPGTRLLVL.

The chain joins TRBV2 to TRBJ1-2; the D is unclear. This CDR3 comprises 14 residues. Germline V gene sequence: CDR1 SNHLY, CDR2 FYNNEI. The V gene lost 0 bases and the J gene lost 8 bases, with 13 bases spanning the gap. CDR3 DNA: TGTGCCAGCAGTGAAGCCGCGGAGCTCTACGGCTACACCTTC. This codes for CASSEAAELYGYTF.

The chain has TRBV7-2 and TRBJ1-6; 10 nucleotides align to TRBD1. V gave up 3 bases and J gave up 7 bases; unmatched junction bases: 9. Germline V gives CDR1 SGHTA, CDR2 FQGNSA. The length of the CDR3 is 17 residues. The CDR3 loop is CASSFRQGAGGNSPLHF. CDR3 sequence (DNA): TGTGCCAGCAGCTTCAGACAGGGGGCAGGGGGAAATTCACCCCTCCACTTT.

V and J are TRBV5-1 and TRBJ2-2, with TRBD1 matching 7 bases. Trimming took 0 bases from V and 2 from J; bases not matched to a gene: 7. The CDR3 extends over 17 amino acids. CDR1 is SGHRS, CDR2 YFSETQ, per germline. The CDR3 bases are TGCGCCAGCAGCTTGGCACCGACAGGGTTAAACACCGGGGAGCTGTTTTTT. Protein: CASSLAPTGLNTGELFF.

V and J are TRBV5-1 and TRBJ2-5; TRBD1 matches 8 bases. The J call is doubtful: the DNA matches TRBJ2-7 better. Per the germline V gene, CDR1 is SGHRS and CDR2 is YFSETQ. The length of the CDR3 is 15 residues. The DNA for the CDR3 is TGCGCCAGCAGCTTGGGGGACAGGACGTCCTACGAGCAGTACTTC. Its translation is CASSLGDRTSYEQYF.

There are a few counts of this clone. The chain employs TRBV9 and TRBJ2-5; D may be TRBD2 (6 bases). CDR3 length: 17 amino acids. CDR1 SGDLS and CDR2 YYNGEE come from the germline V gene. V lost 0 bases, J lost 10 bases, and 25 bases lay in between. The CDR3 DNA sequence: TGTGCCAGCAGCGTAGGGGGGACTCCTAGAGAGGGAGAGGACCAGTACTTC. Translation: CASSVGGTPREGEDQYF.

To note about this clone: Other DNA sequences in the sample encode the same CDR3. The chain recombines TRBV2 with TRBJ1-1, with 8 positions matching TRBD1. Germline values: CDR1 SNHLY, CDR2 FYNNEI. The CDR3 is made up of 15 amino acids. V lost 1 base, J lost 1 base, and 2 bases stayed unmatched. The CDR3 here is CASSEGTGRNTEAFF. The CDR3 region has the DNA TGTGCCAGCAGTGAAGGGACAGGGAGGAACACTGAAGCTTTCTTT.

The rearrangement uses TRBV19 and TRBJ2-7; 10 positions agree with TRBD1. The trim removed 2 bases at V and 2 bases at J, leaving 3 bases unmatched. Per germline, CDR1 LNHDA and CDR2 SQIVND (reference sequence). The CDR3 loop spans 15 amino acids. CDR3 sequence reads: CASSISTGGTYEQYF. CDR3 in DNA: TGTGCCAGTAGTATATCGACAGGGGGCACCTACGAGCAGTACTTC.

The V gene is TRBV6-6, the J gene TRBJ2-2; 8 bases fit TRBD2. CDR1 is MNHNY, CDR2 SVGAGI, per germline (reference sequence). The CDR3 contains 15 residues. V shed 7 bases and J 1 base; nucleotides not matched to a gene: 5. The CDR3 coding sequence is TGTGCCAGCAAACGGGGGGGAATGAACACCGGGGAGCTGTTTTTT. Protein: CASKRGGMNTGELFF.

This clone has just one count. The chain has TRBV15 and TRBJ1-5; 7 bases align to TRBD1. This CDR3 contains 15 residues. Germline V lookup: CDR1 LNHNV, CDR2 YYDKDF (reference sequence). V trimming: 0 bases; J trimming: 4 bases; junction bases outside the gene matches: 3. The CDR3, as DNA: TGTGCCACCAGCAGAGATAAGGGACAGAATCAGCCCCAGCATTTT. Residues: CATSRDKGQNQPQHF.

CDR3 loop: CASSQDTGGATDTQYF. CDR3 nucleotides: TGCGCCAGCAGCCAAGACACAGGCGGGGCAACAGATACGCAGTATTTT. The chain is built from TRBV4-3 and TRBJ2-3; D perhaps matches TRBD2 (6 bases). Trimming shortened V by 0 bases and J by 3 bases, and 13 bases separated the two germline ends. The V gene's germline CDR1 is LGHNA and CDR2 YSLEER. This CDR3 comprises 16 residues.

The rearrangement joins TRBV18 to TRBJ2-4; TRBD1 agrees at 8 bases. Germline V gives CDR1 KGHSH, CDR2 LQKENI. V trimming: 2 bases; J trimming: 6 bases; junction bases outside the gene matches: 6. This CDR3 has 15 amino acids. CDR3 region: CASSPTGTGRNIQYF. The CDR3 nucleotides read TGTGCCAGCTCACCAACCGGGACAGGAAGAAACATTCAGTACTTC.

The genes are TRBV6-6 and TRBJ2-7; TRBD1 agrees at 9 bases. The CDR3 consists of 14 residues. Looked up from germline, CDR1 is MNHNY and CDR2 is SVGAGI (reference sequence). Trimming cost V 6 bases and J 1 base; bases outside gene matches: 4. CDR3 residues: CASRPTGGSYEQYF. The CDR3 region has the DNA TGTGCCAGCAGGCCGACAGGGGGATCCTACGAGCAGTACTTC.

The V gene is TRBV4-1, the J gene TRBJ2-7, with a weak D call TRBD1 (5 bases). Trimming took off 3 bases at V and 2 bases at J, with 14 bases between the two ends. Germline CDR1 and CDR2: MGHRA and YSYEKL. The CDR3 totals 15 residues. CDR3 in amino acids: CASSHSDTGAYEQYF. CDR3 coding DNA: TGCGCCAGCAGCCACTCGGACACTGGGGCCTACGAGCAGTACTTC.

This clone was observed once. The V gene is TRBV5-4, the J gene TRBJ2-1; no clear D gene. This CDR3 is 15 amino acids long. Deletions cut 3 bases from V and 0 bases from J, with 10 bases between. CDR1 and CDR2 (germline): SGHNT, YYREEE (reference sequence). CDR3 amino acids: CASSYARSSYNEQFF. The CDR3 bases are TGTGCCAGCAGCTACGCACGGAGCTCCTACAATGAGCAGTTCTTC.

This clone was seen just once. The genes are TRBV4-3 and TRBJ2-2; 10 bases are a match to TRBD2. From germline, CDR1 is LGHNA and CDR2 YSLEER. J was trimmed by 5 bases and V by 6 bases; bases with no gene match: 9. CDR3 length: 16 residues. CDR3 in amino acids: CASSRVAGGGTGELFF. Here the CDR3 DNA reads TGCGCCAGCAGTCGGGTAGCGGGGGGCGGAACCGGGGAGCTGTTTTTT.

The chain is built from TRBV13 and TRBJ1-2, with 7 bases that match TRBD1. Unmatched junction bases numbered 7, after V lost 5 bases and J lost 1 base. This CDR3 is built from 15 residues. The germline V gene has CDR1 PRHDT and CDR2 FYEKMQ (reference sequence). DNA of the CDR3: TGTGCCAGCAGCCAAACAGGGGACTTTAACTATGGCTACACCTTC. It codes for CASSQTGDFNYGYTF.

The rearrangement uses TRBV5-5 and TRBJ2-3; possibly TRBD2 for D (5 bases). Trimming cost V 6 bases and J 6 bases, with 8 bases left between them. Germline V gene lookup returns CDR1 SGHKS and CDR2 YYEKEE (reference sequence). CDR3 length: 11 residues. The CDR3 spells CASNPGDTQYF. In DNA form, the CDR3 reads TGTGCCAGCAACCCGGGGGATACGCAGTATTTT.

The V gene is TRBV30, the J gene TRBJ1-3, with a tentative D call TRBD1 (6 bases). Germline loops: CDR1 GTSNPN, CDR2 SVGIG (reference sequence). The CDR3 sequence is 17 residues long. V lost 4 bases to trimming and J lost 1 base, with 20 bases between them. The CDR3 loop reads CAWTPWGRGNSGNTIYF. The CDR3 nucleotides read TGTGCCTGGACCCCATGGGGCAGGGGTAATTCTGGAAACACCATATATTTT.